These 15 T cell receptor beta chains came from one sample sequenced in a study of high-grade serous ovarian cancer treatment subgroups. Tumor samples were obtained before definitive surgery or chemotherapy. Some clones are missing from TCRdb's copy, which holds only in-frame ones; the method was immunoSEQ multiplex PCR. This sample has about 5,200 clones, with 80% found just once. Sequenced material: tumor tissue. Every receptor here comes from a human donor with high-grade serous ovarian cancer.

This chain uses TRBV2 with TRBJ1-2; D ambiguous. Germline V lookup: CDR1 SNHLY, CDR2 FYNNEI. Trimming stripped 6 bases from V and 8 bases from J, with 16 bases between. The CDR3 sequence is 13 residues long. The DNA for the CDR3 is TGTGCCAGCAGCGTCGGACGTACGTACGGCTACACCTTC. This sequence encodes CASSVGRTYGYTF.

CDR3 coding DNA: TGTGCCAGCAGTTACTCAGGACCCGCCGACGAGCAGTACTTC. Translating it yields CASSYSGPADEQYF. This rearrangement joins TRBV6-5 to TRBJ2-7, with unresolved D. Germline V gene sequence: CDR1 MNHEY, CDR2 SVGAGI. Deletions cut 0 bases from V and 5 bases from J, with 11 bases between. The length of the CDR3 is 14 residues.

This rearrangement joins TRBV29-1 to TRBJ1-1; D not certain. Trimming pared 4 bases from V and 1 base from J, leaving 10 bases between. This CDR3 contains 13 residues. The germline gives CDR1 SQVTM, CDR2 ANQGSEA. The CDR3 sequence is CSVVSGWNTEAFF. The CDR3 nucleotides are TGCAGCGTTGTCTCAGGCTGGAACACTGAAGCTTTCTTT.

The chain links TRBV10-2 to TRBJ2-7; 9 bases are shared with TRBD2. This CDR3 has 15 residues. V lost 6 bases to trimming and J lost 3 bases; unmatched junction nucleotides: 9. The germline CDR1 and CDR2 sequences are WSHSY and SAAADI. The CDR3 reads CASRLGLADLYEQYF. The CDR3 region has the DNA TGCGCCAGCAGATTGGGACTAGCCGACCTCTACGAGCAGTACTTC.

The V gene is TRBV4-3, the J gene TRBJ2-1; 10 bases match TRBD2. Germline V gene lookup returns CDR1 LGHNA and CDR2 YSLEER. The CDR3 extends over 18 amino acids. V was clipped by 1 base and J by 6 bases; unmatched bases: 12. The CDR3 is CASSQGVVKAGGRNEQFF. The CDR3 nucleotides are TGCGCCAGCAGCCAAGGGGTCGTCAAAGCGGGGGGGCGCAATGAGCAGTTCTTC.

The J gene is TRBJ2-3, the V gene TRBV7-2; 14 nucleotides line up with TRBD2. The germline gives CDR1 SGHTA, CDR2 FQGNSA. V gave up 2 bases and J gave up 1 base; unmatched junction bases: 5. This CDR3 contains 18 residues. The CDR3 DNA sequence: TGTGCCAGCAGCTTAACCCCGGGACTAGCGGGGGGCACAGATACGCAGTATTTT. This codes for CASSLTPGLAGGTDTQYF.

The chain couples TRBV19 to TRBJ1-2; 7 bases match TRBD1. The CDR3 spans 16 residues. V dropped 7 bases and J dropped 0; count of bases not matched to a gene: 11. Germline CDR1 reads LNHDA; CDR2 reads SQIVND (reference sequence). The chain's CDR3 is CASTPDRHSPNYGYTF. CDR3 nucleotide sequence: TGTGCCAGTACCCCGGACAGGCATTCCCCTAACTATGGCTACACCTTC.

The chain joins TRBV19 to TRBJ1-1, with TRBD1 as a possible D gene (5 bases). This CDR3 is built from 13 residues. Germline values: CDR1 LNHDA, CDR2 SQIVND (reference sequence). V lost 10 bases to trimming and J lost 6 bases, with 18 bases between them. The CDR3 region has the DNA TGTGCCACCGCGCCCGGGGGGAAGGCTGAAGCTTTCTTT. Protein product: CATAPGGKAEAFF.

This clone was observed a single time. This chain links TRBV6-1 with TRBJ1-1; TRBD1 aligns across 7 bases. V gave up 5 bases and J gave up 4 bases; unmatched junction bases: 4. This CDR3 region has 13 residues. Germline loops: CDR1 MNHNS, CDR2 SASEGT. CDR3 sequence (DNA): TGTGCCAGCAGTAACGGACAGGCCACTGAAGCTTTCTTT. This translates into CASSNGQATEAFF.

The chain links TRBV7-9 to TRBJ2-5; no clear D gene. Trimming took off 5 bases at V and 4 bases at J, with 11 bases between the two ends. Germline values: CDR1 SEHNR, CDR2 FQNEAQ (reference sequence). The CDR3 has 13 residues. The CDR3 DNA reads as TGTGCCAGCAGCCCCGACACCGGAGAGACCCAGTACTTC. It translates to CASSPDTGETQYF.

The gene calls are TRBV27 and TRBJ2-1, with 12 bases lining up with TRBD1. This CDR3 is 17 amino acids long. Germline-derived CDR1 and CDR2 are MNHEY and SMNVEV (reference sequence). V was pared by 0 bases and J by 8 bases, with 8 bases of the junction left unmatched. CDR3 in amino acids: CASSLSRGTGGTDEQFF. The DNA of the CDR3 is TGTGCCAGCAGTTTATCCCGAGGGACAGGGGGCACCGATGAGCAGTTCTTC.

This clone has just one count. The V gene is TRBV4-3, the J gene TRBJ1-3; TRBD1 might be the D (6 bases). Germline V CDR1 and CDR2: LGHNA, YSLEER. This CDR3 is built from 17 residues. The germline V and J ends were trimmed by 0 bases and 0 bases, with 12 bases remaining between them. This chain's CDR3 is CASSQDTGQDSGNTIYF. CDR3 bases: TGCGCCAGCAGCCAAGATACGGGACAAGACTCTGGAAACACCATATATTTT.

This clone appeared a few times. This sequence joins TRBV6-5 and TRBJ2-7; 10 nucleotides match TRBD1. This CDR3 region has 14 residues. V dropped 5 bases and J dropped 3; count of bases not matched to a gene: 4. Germline V gene sequence: CDR1 MNHEY, CDR2 SVGAGI. DNA for the CDR3: TGTGCCAGCAGTCCGGGACAGGGGATCTACGAGCAGTACTTC. Its translation: CASSPGQGIYEQYF.

The chain combines TRBV6-4 with TRBJ2-7; D is undetermined. The CDR3 contains 14 residues. In germline, CDR1 is MRHNA, CDR2 SNTAGT. The chain's CDR3 is CARPSQVPPIRQYF. The CDR3 DNA is TGTGCTCGTCCCTCTCAGGTTCCCCCAATAAGGCAGTACTTC.

V gene TRBV4-1 combines with J gene TRBJ2-1; 12 bases agree with TRBD2. The CDR3 covers 17 residues. Germline-derived CDR1 and CDR2 are MGHRA and YSYEKL. Trimming removed 7 bases from V and 7 bases from J; junction bases left unmatched: 14. The CDR3 reads CASTQWLAGGRLNEQFF. CDR3 bases: TGCGCCAGCACACAGTGGCTAGCGGGGGGGCGGTTAAATGAGCAGTTCTTC.